The 6 T cell receptor beta chains given below trace back to one sample, sequenced in a study of sequential checkpoint blockade in melanoma. The treatment was: randomized to nivolumab then ipilimumab (arm A) or the reverse (arm B). Clones were read by immunoSEQ multiplex PCR, and TCRdb kept only the in-frame ones, dropping some. The sample includes fewer than 14,000 clones, approximately 67% of them seen just once. The sample consisted of CD8+ T cells sorted from blood (inferred from file names), taken from a patient given nivolumab and ipilimumab in sequence. The receptor source for this set is a human donor with melanoma.

The chain has TRBV5-6 and TRBJ2-5, with 8 bases that match TRBD1. V dropped 2 bases and J dropped 2; count of bases not matched to a gene: 8. Germline V gene data show CDR1 as SGHDT and CDR2 as YYEEEE. The CDR3 consists of 16 residues. CDR3 in DNA: TGTGCCAGCAGCTTCTTCGGACAGGGCACACAAGAGACCCAGTACTTC. Protein product: CASSFFGQGTQETQYF. Variable domain in full (rest from reference TRBV5-6 and TRBJ2-5): DAGVTQSPTHLIKTRGQQVTLRCSPKSGHDTVSWYQQALGQGPQFIFQYYEEEERQRGNFPDRFSGHQFPNYSSELNVNALLLGDSALYLCASSFFGQGTQETQYFGPGTRLLVL.

CDR3 in amino acids: CASSPREGRYEQYF. CDR3 DNA sequence: TGTGCCAGCAGTCCCCGGGAGGGTAGGTACGAGCAGTACTTC. The chain employs TRBV27 and TRBJ2-5, with 8 bases fitting TRBD2. The J call is uncertain, as TRBJ2-7 better fits the DNA end. The CDR3 runs 14 residues. The V gene's germline CDR1 is MNHEY and CDR2 SMNVEV (reference sequence).

The chain combines TRBV18 with TRBJ2-5; 8 nucleotides agree with TRBD1. The DNA end is a closer match to TRBJ2-7, so the J assignment may be wrong. CDR1 and CDR2 from the germline V gene are KGHSH and LQKENI. This CDR3 comprises 15 residues. CDR3 bases: TGTGCCAGCTCATCCCGGGACAGGCGCTCCTACGAGCAGTACTTC. This gives the protein CASSSRDRRSYEQYF.

The chain has TRBV29-1 and TRBJ2-1, with TRBD2 matching 9 bases. V was clipped by 2 bases and J by 0 bases; unmatched bases: 8. The CDR3 has 17 amino acids. Germline-derived CDR1 and CDR2 are SQVTM and ANQGSEA. The CDR3 here is CSVEFSGGSSSYNEQFF. The CDR3 nucleotides are TGCAGCGTTGAATTTAGCGGGGGATCTAGCTCCTACAATGAGCAGTTCTTC.

This sequence joins TRBV9 and TRBJ2-7, with TRBD1 identical over 7 bases. The germline CDR1 and CDR2 sequences are SGDLS and YYNGEE. The CDR3 spans 15 residues. V lost 0 bases and J lost 0; bases outside the gene matches: 3. CDR3 region: CASSVGQGTSYEQYF. The CDR3 DNA reads TGTGCCAGCAGCGTAGGACAGGGCACCTCCTACGAGCAGTACTTC. The whole variable domain, filled in from reference TRBV9 and TRBJ2-7, reads DSGVTQTPKHLITATGQRVTLRCSPRSGDLSVYWYQQSLDQGLQFLIQYYNGEERAKGNILERFSAQQFPDLHSELNLSSLELGDSALYFCASSVGQGTSYEQYFGPGTRLTVT.

This clone was picked up one time. The V gene is TRBV2, the J gene TRBJ2-7; a possible D gene is TRBD1 (5 bases). CDR1 and CDR2 from the germline V gene are SNHLY and FYNNEI. This CDR3 region has 14 residues. The ends were cut back, 7 bases at V and 2 bases at J, with 15 bases in the middle. The CDR3 DNA is TGTGCCAGCACCCCCCAGCCAGGGCCCTACGAGCAGTACTTC. It yields the protein CASTPQPGPYEQYF.